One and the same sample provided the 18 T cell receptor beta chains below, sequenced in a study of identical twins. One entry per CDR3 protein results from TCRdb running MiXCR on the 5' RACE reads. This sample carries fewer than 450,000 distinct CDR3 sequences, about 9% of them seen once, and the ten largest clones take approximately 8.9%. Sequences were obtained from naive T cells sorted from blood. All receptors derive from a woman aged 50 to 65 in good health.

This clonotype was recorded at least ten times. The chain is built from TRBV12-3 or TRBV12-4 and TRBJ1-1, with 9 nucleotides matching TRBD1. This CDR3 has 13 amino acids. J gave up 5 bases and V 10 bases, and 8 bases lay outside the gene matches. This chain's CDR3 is CATSRDRATEAFF. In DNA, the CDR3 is TGTGCCACCAGCCGGGACAGGGCTACTGAAGCTTTCTTT.

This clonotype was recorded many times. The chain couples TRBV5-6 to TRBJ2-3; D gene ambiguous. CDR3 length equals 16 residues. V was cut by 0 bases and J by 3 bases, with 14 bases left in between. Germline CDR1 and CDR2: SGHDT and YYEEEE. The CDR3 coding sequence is TGTGCCAGCAGCTTGGCCGCAGGTCAGAGGACAGATACGCAGTATTTT. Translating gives CASSLAAGQRTDTQYF.

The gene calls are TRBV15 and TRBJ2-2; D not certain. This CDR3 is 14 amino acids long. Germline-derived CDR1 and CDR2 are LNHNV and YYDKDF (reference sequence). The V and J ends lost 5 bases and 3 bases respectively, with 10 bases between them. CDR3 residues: CATSVGSDTGELFF. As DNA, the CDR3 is TGTGCCACCAGCGTGGGGTCGGACACCGGGGAGCTGTTTTTT.

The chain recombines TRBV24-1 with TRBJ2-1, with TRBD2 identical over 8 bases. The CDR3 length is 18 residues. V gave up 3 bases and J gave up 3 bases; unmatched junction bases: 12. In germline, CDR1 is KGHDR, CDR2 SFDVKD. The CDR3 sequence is CATSDPRGSGSGYNEQFF. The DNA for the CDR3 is TGTGCCACCAGTGATCCCCGGGGGAGCGGGAGCGGCTACAATGAGCAGTTCTTC.

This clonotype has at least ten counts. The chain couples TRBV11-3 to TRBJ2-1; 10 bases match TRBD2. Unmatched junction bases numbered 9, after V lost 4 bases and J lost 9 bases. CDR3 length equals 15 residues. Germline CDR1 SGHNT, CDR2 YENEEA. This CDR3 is CASSSPLAGVSEQFF. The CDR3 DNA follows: TGTGCCAGCAGCTCCCCCCTAGCGGGAGTATCTGAGCAGTTCTTC.

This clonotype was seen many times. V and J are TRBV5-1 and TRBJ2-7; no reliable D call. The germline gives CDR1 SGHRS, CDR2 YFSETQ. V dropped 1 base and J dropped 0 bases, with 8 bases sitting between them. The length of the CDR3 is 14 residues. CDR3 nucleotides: TGCGCCAGCAGCTTGAACGAACTCTCCTACGAGCAGTACGTC. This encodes CASSLNELSYEQYV.

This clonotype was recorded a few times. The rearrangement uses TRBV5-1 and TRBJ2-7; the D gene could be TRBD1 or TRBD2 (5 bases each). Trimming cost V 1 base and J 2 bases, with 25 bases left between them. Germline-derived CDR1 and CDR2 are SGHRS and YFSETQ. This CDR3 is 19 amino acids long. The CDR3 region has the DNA TGCGCCAGCAGCTTGATGGGGACCACCTCTAGGAAAGCCACCTACGAGCAGTACTTC. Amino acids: CASSLMGTTSRKATYEQYF.

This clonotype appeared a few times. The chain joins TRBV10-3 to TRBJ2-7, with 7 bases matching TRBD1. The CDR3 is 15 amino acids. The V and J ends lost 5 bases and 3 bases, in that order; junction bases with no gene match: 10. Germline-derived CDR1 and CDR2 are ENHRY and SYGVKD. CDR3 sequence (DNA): TGTGCCATCAGTCGACAGGGTCTGGCCTACTACGAGCAGTACGTC. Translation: CAISRQGLAYYEQYV.

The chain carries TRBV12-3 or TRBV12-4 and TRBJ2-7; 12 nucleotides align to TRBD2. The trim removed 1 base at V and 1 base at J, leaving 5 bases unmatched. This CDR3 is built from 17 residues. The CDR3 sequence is CASSLVPSGRVSYEQYF. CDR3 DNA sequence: TGTGCCAGCAGTTTAGTCCCTAGCGGGAGGGTTTCCTACGAGCAGTACTTC.

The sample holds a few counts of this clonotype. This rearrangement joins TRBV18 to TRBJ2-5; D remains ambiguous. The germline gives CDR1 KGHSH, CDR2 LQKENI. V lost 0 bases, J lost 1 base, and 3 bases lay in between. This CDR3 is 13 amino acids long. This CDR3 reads CASSPPVQETQYF. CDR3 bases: TGTGCCAGCTCACCACCGGTCCAAGAGACCCAGTACTTC.

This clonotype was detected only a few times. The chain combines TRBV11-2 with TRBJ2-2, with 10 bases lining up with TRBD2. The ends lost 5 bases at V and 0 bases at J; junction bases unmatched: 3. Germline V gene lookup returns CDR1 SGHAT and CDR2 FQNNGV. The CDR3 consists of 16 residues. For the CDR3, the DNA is TGTGCCAGCAGCACAGGACTAGCGGCGAACACCGGGGAGCTGTTTTTT. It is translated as CASSTGLAANTGELFF.

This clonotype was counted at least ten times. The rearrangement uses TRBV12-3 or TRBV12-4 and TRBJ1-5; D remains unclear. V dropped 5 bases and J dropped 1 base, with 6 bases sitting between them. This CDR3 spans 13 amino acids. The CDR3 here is CASSAVSNQPQHF. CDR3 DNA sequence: TGTGCCAGCAGTGCAGTAAGCAATCAGCCCCAGCATTTT.

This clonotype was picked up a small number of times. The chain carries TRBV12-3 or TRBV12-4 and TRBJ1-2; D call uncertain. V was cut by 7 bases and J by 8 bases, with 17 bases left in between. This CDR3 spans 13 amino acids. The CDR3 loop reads CASNVQRSNGYTF. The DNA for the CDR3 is TGTGCCAGCAACGTTCAAAGGAGTAACGGCTACACCTTC.

CDR3 DNA: TGCGCCAGCGAGGATTACTACGAGCAGTACGTC. Amino acid sequence: CASEDYYEQYV. The chain carries TRBV5-1 and TRBJ2-7; the D is unclear. The V gene's germline CDR1 is SGHRS and CDR2 YFSETQ. Trimming took 7 bases from V and 3 from J, leaving 8 bases between them. This CDR3 comprises 11 residues.

The CDR3 reads CASSLVTGTRSEQFF. CDR3 coding DNA: TGCGCCAGCAGCTTGGTTACCGGGACTAGGAGTGAGCAGTTCTTC. This chain joins TRBV5-1 and TRBJ2-1; TRBD2 matches at 8 bases. Per germline, CDR1 SGHRS and CDR2 YFSETQ. CDR3 length: 15 amino acids. With 0 bases clipped from V and 9 bases from J, the junction kept 8 bases outside the gene matches.

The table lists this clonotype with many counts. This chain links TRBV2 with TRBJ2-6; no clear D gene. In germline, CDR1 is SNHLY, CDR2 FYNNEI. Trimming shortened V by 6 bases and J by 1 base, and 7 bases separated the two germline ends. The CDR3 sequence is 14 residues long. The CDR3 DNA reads TGTGCCAGCAGACGCCTATCTGGGGCCAACGTCCTGACTTTC. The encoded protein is CASRRLSGANVLTF.

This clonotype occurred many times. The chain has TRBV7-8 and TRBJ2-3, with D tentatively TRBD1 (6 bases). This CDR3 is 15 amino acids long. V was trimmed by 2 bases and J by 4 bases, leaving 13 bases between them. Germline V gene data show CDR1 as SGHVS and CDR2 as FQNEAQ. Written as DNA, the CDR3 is TGTGCCAGCAGCTTAATGAGGTGGGGGCCAGATACGCAGTATTTT. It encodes CASSLMRWGPDTQYF.

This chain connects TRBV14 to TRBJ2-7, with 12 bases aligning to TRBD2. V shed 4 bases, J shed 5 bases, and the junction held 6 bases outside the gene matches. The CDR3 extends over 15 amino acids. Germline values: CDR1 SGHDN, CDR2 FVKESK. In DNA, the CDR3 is TGTGCCAGCAGCCCCCGACTAGCGGGAGACAACGAGCAGTACTTC. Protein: CASSPRLAGDNEQYF.